The present T cell receptor (beta chain) was sequenced within a study of blood T cell repertoires in COVID-19. Those enrolled, adults aged 18 to 89 years, came from some 23 US areas. Donors in Cohort 3 counted as recovered after two negative PCRs, clearance, or symptom resolution. Original data processing: Cell counts per sample came from amplifying reference gene primers. Libraries were prepared by immunoSEQ multiplex PCR; TCRdb keeps only in-frame clonotypes and omits some of them. The V and J calls and clone size come from that table; D and trimming were worked out from the DNA. The profile shows approximately 210,000 clones, 70% to 85% of them singletons. CDR1 and CDR2 (germline): KGHSH, LQKENI. Trimming took off 5 bases at V and 4 bases at J, with 11 bases between the two ends. The CDR3 extends over 13 amino acids.

The clonotype comes from a woman between 55 and 75 years old who had recovered from COVID-19. The sample comprised PBMCs or T cells enriched from blood (not recorded which). This sequence joins TRBV18 and TRBJ1-2, with a possible D match to TRBD1 (5 bases). The CDR3 loop reads CASSGGTAYGYTF. The DNA for the CDR3 is TGTGCCAGCTCAGGCGGGACCGCCTATGGCTACACCTTC.